One and the same sample provided the 12 T cell receptor beta chains below, sequenced in a study of blood T cells in healthy people across ages. PCR was performed a second time for roughly 6 to 12 cycles using a sample-barcoded 5' primer and a J-beta primer mix. TCRdb processed the 5' RACE reads anew with MiXCR; each CDR3 protein has one entry. The sample includes 600,000 to 900,000 distinct CDR3 sequences, 25% to 30% of them seen just once. This sample also belongs to another study, concerning T cells of mothers and their children.

The sequenced material came from blood. These receptor sequences come from a boy between 5 and 17 years old in good health.

The rearrangement joins TRBV11-2 to TRBJ2-5, with a tentative D call TRBD2 (5 bases). The CDR3 is 14 residues long. The germline V gene has CDR1 SGHAT and CDR2 FQNNGV. V lost 7 bases and J lost 1, with 13 bases in between. The CDR3 DNA sequence: TGTGCCAGCATGCGGGCCGGGCGCCAAGAGACCCAGTACTTC. The encoded protein is CASMRAGRQETQYF.

The chain is built from TRBV2 and TRBJ2-5; D is ambiguous. Looked up from germline, CDR1 is SNHLY and CDR2 is FYNNEI. This CDR3 spans 13 amino acids. V was clipped by 4 bases and J by 2 bases, with 8 bases between them. The CDR3 is CASSGLEQETQYF. As DNA, the CDR3 is TGTGCCAGCAGTGGACTGGAACAAGAGACCCAGTACTTC.

The chain recombines TRBV29-1 with TRBJ1-2, with 8 bases identical to TRBD1. The V gene end was trimmed by 3 bases and the J gene end by 6 bases; junction bases not matched to a gene: 6. The CDR3 sequence is 13 residues long. The germline CDR1 and CDR2 sequences are SQVTM and ANQGSEA. CDR3 in DNA: TGCAGCGTTGAGAACCAGGGGGCACATGGCTACACCTTC. It encodes CSVENQGAHGYTF.

V gene TRBV20-1 combines with J gene TRBJ2-3, with 13 nucleotides matching TRBD2. V lost 6 bases to trimming and J lost 0 bases; unmatched junction nucleotides: 6. The CDR3 loop spans 16 amino acids. CDR1 is DFQATT, CDR2 SNEGSKA, per germline (reference sequence). CDR3 nucleotides: TGCAGTGCAACGACTAGCGGGGGGACTAGCACAGATACGCAGTATTTT. This codes for CSATTSGGTSTDTQYF.

This rearrangement joins TRBV28 to TRBJ2-1, with 13 bases aligning to TRBD2. The CDR3 totals 16 residues. CDR1 and CDR2 (germline): MDHEN, SYDVKM. V gave up 5 bases and J gave up 4 bases; unmatched junction bases: 5. CDR3 amino acids: CASSPPGLAGYNEQFF. The CDR3 bases are TGTGCCAGCAGTCCACCGGGACTAGCGGGGTACAATGAGCAGTTCTTC. The complete variable domain, with remaining parts taken from reference TRBV28 and TRBJ2-1, reads DVKVTQSSRYLVKRTGEKVFLECVQDMDHENMFWYRQDPGLGLRLIYFSYDVKMKEKGDIPEGYSVSREKKERFSLILESASTNQTSMYLCASSPPGLAGYNEQFFGPGTRLTVL.

Of note for this clonotype: One junction end does not reproduce the germline sequence, and a read error may be involved. The chain joins TRBV7-9 to TRBJ2-1; D tentatively reads TRBD1 or TRBD2 (5 bases each). CDR1 SEHNR and CDR2 FQNEAQ come from the germline V gene (reference sequence). CDR3 length: 15 amino acids. The CDR3: CASSLSWGSTMSLIF. The CDR3 nucleotides are TGTGCCAGCAGCTTATCCTGGGGGAGTACAATGAGCTTAATCTTC.

As for this clonotype: A much larger clone lies a single base off, so this may be a read error. This rearrangement joins TRBV9 to TRBJ2-3, with D possibly being TRBD2 (5 bases). From germline, CDR1 is SGDLS and CDR2 YYNGEE. The CDR3 extends over 16 amino acids. CDR3 nucleotide sequence: TGTGTCAGCAGTATGGACGTAGCGAGGGCCACAGATACGCAGTATTTT. Its translation: CVSSMDVARATDTQYF.

The table lists this clonotype with a count of one. The V call is TRBV20-1, the J call TRBJ2-2, with D possibly TRBD1 on 8 matching bases. From germline, CDR1 is DFQATT and CDR2 SNEGSKA (reference sequence). Trimming removed 6 bases from V and 8 bases from J, with 22 bases in between. The CDR3 has 15 amino acids. This chain's CDR3 is CSARGTGGFPGELFF. CDR3 coding DNA: TGCAGTGCGCGGGGGACAGGCGGGTTTCCAGGGGAGCTGTTTTTT.

Concerning this clonotype itself: A far larger clone differs by one base, so this is likely a read error. CDR3 loop: CASSLNTGEPFF. The CDR3, as DNA: TGCGCCAGCAGCTTGAACACCGGGGAGCCGTTTTTT. The V and J genes are TRBV5-1 and TRBJ2-2, with a tentative D call TRBD2 (5 bases). CDR1 is SGHRS and CDR2 is YFSETQ in the germline V gene. This CDR3 region has 12 residues.

This chain links TRBV5-6 with TRBJ2-5; no reliable D call. The CDR3 runs 11 residues. Between the trimmed V and J ends, which lost 1 base and 7 bases, there was a span of 5 bases. Per the germline V gene, CDR1 is SGHDT and CDR2 is YYEEEE. This CDR3 reads CASSLTVTQYF. The CDR3 bases are TGTGCCAGCAGCTTGACGGTGACCCAGTACTTC.

V gene TRBV14 combines with J gene TRBJ2-3, with TRBD2 matching over 8 bases. This CDR3 contains 15 residues. CDR1 SGHDN and CDR2 FVKESK come from the germline V gene. Trimming at V came to 4 bases and at J to 3 bases, leaving 6 bases not matched to a gene. The CDR3 protein is CASSLWTSRTDTQYF. CDR3 in DNA: TGTGCCAGCAGCCTTTGGACTAGCCGAACAGATACGCAGTATTTT.

The CDR3 sequence is CASSTPGGRATNEKLFF. The CDR3 coding sequence is TGTGCCAGCAGCACTCCCGGGGGGAGAGCAACTAATGAAAAACTGTTTTTT. V gene TRBV21-1 combines with J gene TRBJ1-4; no DNA check was done on the table's D call, TRBD1. TRBV21-1 is tagged as a pseudogene. This CDR3 has 17 amino acids.